This T cell receptor (beta chain) came from a study of T cells in Graves' hyperthyroidism and ophthalmopathy. Study details: At initial diagnosis, before any treatment had begun, peripheral blood was obtained.

The V end was cut by 2 bases, the J end by 3 bases, with 14 bases between. CDR1 and CDR2 from the germline V gene are MGHRA and YSYEKL. This CDR3 is built from 16 residues. Absent ophthalmopathy progression within 18 months defined stable Graves' hyperthyroidism. Patients were excluded because of uncontrolled infection, other autoimmune disease, pregnancy or lactation. Notes on the study in general: Expanded thyroid clonotypes (above 0.001) were mostly also found in blood.

It was RNA transcripts that yielded the amplified TCR beta CDR3 regions. The study used the HTBI primer set for a first-round RT-PCR of the TCR CDR3. TCRdb re-derived calls from the multiplex PCR reads in MiXCR, one entry per CDR3 protein. The sample has approximately 430,000 distinct CDR3 sequences, 15% to 19% seen once. This clonotype was detected a few times. Its target is unknown. The TCR originated in a woman younger than 35 with Graves' hyperthyroidism. The gene calls are TRBV4-1 and TRBJ2-1; no definite D call. Sequenced input: blood. The CDR3 coding sequence is TGCGCCAGCAGCCAAATCCCCAGGCAAGACTACAATGAGCAGTTCTTC. Translating it yields CASSQIPRQDYNEQFF.